This record covers a single TCR beta chain. The CDR3 totals 14 residues. J was trimmed by 7 bases and V by 4 bases; bases with no gene match: 7. From germline, CDR1 is MNHNS and CDR2 SASEGT. The record originates from a study of CD8 T cells in Susac syndrome. Roughly 0.45 to 1 ug RNA was reverse transcribed with random hexamers. A multiplex approach, immunoSEQ multiplex PCR, amplified TCR beta CDR3 across 54 Vbeta and 13 Jbeta. TCRdb re-analysed the immunoSEQ multiplex PCR reads in MiXCR, keeping a single row per CDR3 protein. This table holds 400,000 or so distinct CDR3 sequences, 85% found once. Sequencing targeted TCR beta in blood CD8+ and CD4+ T cells. The multiple sclerosis controls comprised treatment-naive patients whose relapsing-remitting disease was stable or active. Both CD4+ and CD8+ T cells were negatively isolated, and TEMRA cells underwent FACS enrichment.

V and J are TRBV6-1 and TRBJ2-1, with 7 bases lining up with TRBD2. The receptor comes from a human donor with multiple sclerosis. The specimen was CD8+ T cells from PBMCs. The CDR3 DNA reads TGTGCCAGCAGTGGGACTAGTGGGGTAAATGAGCAGTTCTTC. This sequence encodes CASSGTSGVNEQFF.